This TCR beta chain was sequenced in a study of T cells expressing NK-cell markers. TCRdb reprocessed the 5' RACE reads, with one entry per CDR3 protein and no DNA. The listing records about 260,000 distinct CDR3 sequences. Sequences were obtained from blood T cells: a sorted CD56 or NKG2C T cell subset, CD4+ or CD8+ T cells, or bulk PBMC T cells (not recorded which). The receptor was derived from a man between 18 and 35 years old in good health.

CDR3 sequence: CASSRTGGLSEQYF. V is TRBV4-3 and J is TRBJ2-7; TCRdb's D call, TRBD1, is unchecked because there is no DNA. The germline CDR1 and CDR2 sequences are LGHNA and YSLEER. This CDR3 region has 14 residues.